This TCR beta chain is from a study of early T cells in non-severe SARS-CoV-2 infection. This clonotype was recorded at least ten times. Antigen unknown. Each cDNA molecule carried a unique molecular identifier. TCRdb reprocessed the 5' RACE reads with MiXCR, giving one entry per CDR3 protein. The sample lists about 110,000 distinct CDR3 sequences, roughly 12% occurring once. J was trimmed by 3 bases and V by 6 bases; bases with no gene match: 10. CDR3 length: 15 residues. CDR1 SGHRS and CDR2 YFSETQ come from the germline V gene. Points from the study as a whole: Clonotype matching in VDJdb favored anti-spike CD8 responses and did not capture private and CD4 specificities.

The source of this sequence is an adult who was a healthcare worker with PCR-confirmed SARS-CoV-2 infection or an uninfected control (not recorded which). This chain uses TRBV5-1 with TRBJ2-7; 9 nucleotides agree with TRBD1. Sequencing was done on a sample of whole blood. Here the CDR3 reads CASTQGGTGSYEQYF. The CDR3 DNA is TGCGCCAGCACCCAAGGGGGGACAGGGAGCTACGAGCAGTACTTC.